These 29 T cell receptor beta chains were sequenced from one sample in a study of cytomegalovirus exposure and HLA in healthy donors. 13 Jbeta primers and 60 Vbeta primers were used for the PCR. Profiled with immunoSEQ multiplex PCR; TCRdb holds only in-frame clones, not every one. The listing contains about 160,000 clones. Sequenced input: PBMCs. The receptors stem from a man younger than 40 in good health and CMV-seronegative.

For this clone: No DNA is shown, since the ends of the CDR3 on it are uncertain; the CDR3 is the one TCRdb lists. The CDR3: CASSSSVAGGTDTQYF. The chain employs TRBV6-4 and TRBJ2-3; the listed D gene, TRBD2, was not tested against the DNA. CDR1 is MRHNA and CDR2 is SNTAGT in the germline V gene. Including both end residues, the CDR3 is 16 amino acids long.

The rearrangement links TRBV5-4 to TRBJ2-3; D uncertain. CDR3 length equals 15 residues. Germline V gene data show CDR1 as SGHNT and CDR2 as YYREEE (reference sequence). V lost 1 base and J lost 3, with 12 bases in between. CDR3 protein: CASSLIVEMTDTQYF. Here the CDR3 DNA reads TGTGCCAGCAGCTTGATTGTAGAGATGACAGATACGCAGTATTTT.

V gene TRBV10-2 combines with J gene TRBJ2-7; D may be TRBD1 (6 bases). V was shortened by 7 bases and J by 7 bases, with 23 bases between the two germline ends. The germline V gene encodes CDR1 WSHSY and CDR2 SAAADI. CDR3 length equals 15 residues. The CDR3, as DNA: TGCGCCAGCAATCCTTCCACAGGGTTCTTAAGAGAGCAGTACTTC. Its translation is CASNPSTGFLREQYF.

The J gene is TRBJ1-5, the V gene TRBV5-1, with TRBD1 as a possible D gene (6 bases). The CDR3 is made up of 14 amino acids. Germline CDR1 SGHRS, CDR2 YFSETQ. V shed 0 bases and J shed 8 bases, with 12 bases lying between them. The CDR3 protein is CASSLAGAGEPQHF. CDR3 in DNA: TGCGCCAGCAGCTTGGCAGGGGCAGGGGAGCCCCAGCATTTT. Supplemented by reference TRBV5-1 and TRBJ1-5, the full variable domain reads KAGVTQTPRYLIKTRGQQVTLSCSPISGHRSVSWYQQTPGQGLQFLFEYFSETQRNKGNFPGRFSGRQFSNSRSEMNVSTLELGDSALYLCASSLAGAGEPQHFGDGTRLSIL.

V usage is TRBV6-1 and J usage is TRBJ2-2; possible D gene TRBD2, 5 bases. The CDR3 sequence is 14 residues long. The germline V and J ends were trimmed by 5 bases and 5 bases, with 12 bases remaining between them. CDR1 is MNHNS, CDR2 SASEGT, per germline. The CDR3 nucleotides are TGTGCCAGCAGTCCAAAGCCGGGGACCGGGGAGCTGTTTTTT. Translated, it gives CASSPKPGTGELFF.

This rearrangement joins TRBV25-1 to TRBJ1-2; a possible D gene is TRBD1 (6 bases). V lost 6 bases to trimming and J lost 7 bases, with 24 bases between them. Germline lookup yields CDR1 MGHDK and CDR2 SYGVNS. This CDR3 spans 16 amino acids. The CDR3 region is CASRDGASGAASGYTF. The CDR3 coding sequence is TGTGCCAGCAGGGATGGAGCCTCAGGGGCCGCAAGTGGCTACACCTTC.

The chain employs TRBV29-1 and TRBJ1-1; D is ambiguous. V gave up 4 bases and J gave up 6 bases, with 12 bases separating them. The length of the CDR3 is 12 residues. The germline gives CDR1 SQVTM, CDR2 ANQGSEA. CDR3 in DNA: TGCAGCGTTGTCCGGGGAGGCGCTGAAGCTTTCTTT. As protein: CSVVRGGAEAFF.

The rearrangement joins TRBV7-8 to TRBJ2-1; 10 bases fit TRBD1. This CDR3 has 14 amino acids. The V gene end was trimmed by 4 bases and the J gene end by 7 bases; junction bases not matched to a gene: 4. Germline V gene data show CDR1 as SGHVS and CDR2 as FQNEAQ. CDR3 loop: CASSSRDRGNEQFF. In nucleotides, the CDR3 is TGTGCCAGCAGCTCACGGGACAGGGGTAATGAGCAGTTCTTC.

The chain joins TRBV6-6 to TRBJ2-2; tentative D call: TRBD2 (6 bases). In germline, CDR1 is MNHNY, CDR2 SVGAGI (reference sequence). The CDR3 consists of 16 residues. With 0 bases removed from V and 7 bases from J, the gap between germline ends came to 15 bases. In DNA, the CDR3 is TGTGCCAGCAGTTACTCCCCCGTTGGGAGGAGCGGGGAGCTGTTTTTT. Amino acid sequence: CASSYSPVGRSGELFF.

The chain couples TRBV28 to TRBJ1-2, with D unresolved. Per the germline V gene, CDR1 is MDHEN and CDR2 is SYDVKM. The CDR3 runs 12 residues. The germline V and J ends were trimmed by 3 bases and 5 bases, with 7 bases remaining between them. The CDR3 region has the DNA TGTGCCAGCAGTTTCCTAGGATATGGCTACACCTTC. The encoded protein is CASSFLGYGYTF.

This chain uses TRBV19 with TRBJ2-5, with TRBD1 matching over 7 bases. Germline assignment: CDR1 LNHDA and CDR2 SQIVND (reference sequence). Germline trimming cut 4 bases from V and 5 bases from J; bases unmatched to any gene: 4. This CDR3 region has 13 residues. CDR3 residues: CASSTQGWETQYF. The CDR3 DNA reads TGTGCCAGTAGTACACAGGGGTGGGAGACCCAGTACTTC.

The chain carries TRBV13 and TRBJ1-4, with D possibly matching TRBD1 (5 bases). With 5 bases removed from V and 3 bases from J, the gap between germline ends came to 13 bases. The V gene's germline CDR1 is PRHDT and CDR2 FYEKMQ (reference sequence). This CDR3 has 15 amino acids. The DNA for the CDR3 is TGTGCCAGCAGCCCCCGGGGGAAGTCTAATGAAAAACTGTTTTTT. Translating it yields CASSPRGKSNEKLFF. The whole variable domain, remainder taken from reference TRBV13 and TRBJ1-4, is AAGVIQSPRHLIKEKRETATLKCYPIPRHDTVYWYQQGPGQDPQFLISFYEKMQSDKGSIPDRFSAQQFSDYHSELNMSSLELGDSALYFCASSPRGKSNEKLFFGSGTQLSVL.

The rearrangement joins TRBV7-6 to TRBJ2-3; TRBD2 might be the D (6 bases). The CDR3 covers 16 residues. CDR1 and CDR2 from the germline V gene are SGHVS and FNYEAQ. Between the trimmed V and J ends, which lost 5 bases and 0 bases, there was a span of 15 bases. The CDR3 DNA sequence: TGTGCCAGCAGCCCCGGGGGAGCCACTAGCACAGATACGCAGTATTTT. This gives the protein CASSPGGATSTDTQYF.

The V call is TRBV7-6, the J call TRBJ2-3; 11 bases align to TRBD2. The germline V gene encodes CDR1 SGHVS and CDR2 FNYEAQ. This CDR3 region has 15 residues. Trimming removed 7 bases from V and 1 base from J; junction bases left unmatched: 4. CDR3 residues: CASNLLAGGTDTQYF. In nucleotides, the CDR3 is TGTGCCAGCAACCTACTAGCGGGAGGCACAGATACGCAGTATTTT.

The CDR3 DNA follows: TGCGCCAGCACTATTGGGGGCGGTGAAGCTTTCTTT. Translated, it gives CASTIGGGEAFF. The rearrangement links TRBV10-2 to TRBJ1-1; D is perhaps TRBD1 (6 bases). Trimming took off 7 bases at V and 7 bases at J, with 13 bases between the two ends. CDR1 and CDR2 from the germline V gene are WSHSY and SAAADI. The CDR3 is 12 residues long.

This chain uses TRBV6-5 with TRBJ2-1; 10 bases fit TRBD2. The length of the CDR3 is 14 residues. Germline trimming cut 2 bases from V and 13 bases from J; bases unmatched to any gene: 8. CDR1 MNHEY and CDR2 SVGAGI come from the germline V gene. The CDR3 nucleotides are TGTGCCAGCAGTTACGGGGTTAGCGGGAGGCCTCAGTTCTTC. Translation gives CASSYGVSGRPQFF.

The V call is TRBV28, the J call TRBJ1-2; D unclear. The CDR3 covers 11 residues. Trimming shortened V by 3 bases and J by 6 bases, and 5 bases separated the two germline ends. Germline CDR1 and CDR2: MDHEN and SYDVKM. The DNA of the CDR3 is TGTGCCAGCAGTTTCACAGATGGCTACACCTTC. Amino acid sequence: CASSFTDGYTF.

V gene TRBV6-5 combines with J gene TRBJ1-1, with D uncertain. Per the germline V gene, CDR1 is MNHEY and CDR2 is SVGAGI. V lost 0 bases and J lost 3, with 14 bases in between. This CDR3 is built from 16 residues. The CDR3 sequence: CASSYSPDGSDTEAFF. Here the CDR3 DNA reads TGTGCCAGCAGTTACTCTCCTGACGGGAGCGACACTGAAGCTTTCTTT.

V and J are TRBV27 and TRBJ1-2, with D unresolved. Germline CDR1 MNHEY, CDR2 SMNVEV (reference sequence). The CDR3 is made up of 14 amino acids. V lost 6 bases, J lost 7 bases, and 18 bases lay in between. CDR3 DNA sequence: TGTGCCAGCAGCTCCGAGGGAGGGATGAGTGGCTACACCTTC. It yields the protein CASSSEGGMSGYTF.

The chain couples TRBV5-4 to TRBJ2-5; the match to TRBD2 covers 10 bases. The CDR3 is 15 amino acids. The trim removed 3 bases at V and 7 bases at J, leaving 9 bases unmatched. The germline gives CDR1 SGHNT, CDR2 YYREEE (reference sequence). In DNA, the CDR3 is TGTGCCAGCAGCTCAGCGGGAGGGCCGGATGGGACCCAGTACTTC. This gives the protein CASSSAGGPDGTQYF.

The CDR3 loop reads CASSSAGFSYEQYF. The CDR3, as DNA: TGTGCCAGCAGTTCCGCCGGGTTCTCCTACGAGCAGTACTTC. The chain employs TRBV27 and TRBJ2-7; D remains ambiguous. V was trimmed by 4 bases and J by 0 bases, leaving 10 bases between them. Germline V CDR1 and CDR2: MNHEY, SMNVEV (reference sequence). The CDR3 is 14 residues long.

CDR3 loop: CASSPYLAGGPGSYNEQFF. The CDR3 nucleotides read TGTGCCAGCAGCCCATACCTAGCGGGAGGGCCCGGCTCCTACAATGAGCAGTTCTTC. The chain joins TRBV7-9 to TRBJ2-1, with TRBD2 matching 12 bases. Germline V lookup: CDR1 SEHNR, CDR2 FQNEAQ (reference sequence). The V segment lost 5 bases and the J segment 0 bases; nucleotides outside the gene matches: 11. CDR3 length: 19 amino acids.

This sequence joins TRBV29-1 and TRBJ2-7; TRBD2 matches at 7 bases. V lost 4 bases to trimming and J lost 3 bases; unmatched junction nucleotides: 6. The CDR3 has 13 residues. CDR1 and CDR2 from the germline V gene are SQVTM and ANQGSEA. The CDR3: CSVGGGSLYEQYF. The CDR3 DNA reads as TGCAGCGTTGGAGGCGGGAGCCTCTACGAGCAGTACTTC.

The V and J genes are TRBV11-1 and TRBJ2-7, with D possibly TRBD2 on 7 matching bases. Germline CDR1 SGHAT, CDR2 FQDESV (reference sequence). This CDR3 spans 15 amino acids. V lost 8 bases and J 3 bases, leaving 20 bases between the germline ends. Written as DNA, the CDR3 is TGTGCCAGCGCCGGGGGGCAGGGCACCCTCTACGAGCAGTACTTC. This gives the protein CASAGGQGTLYEQYF. Using reference TRBV11-1 and TRBJ2-7 for the parts outside the CDR3, the full variable domain is EAEVAQSPRYKITEKSQAVAFWCDPISGHATLYWYRQILGQGPELLVQFQDESVVDDSQLPKDRFSAERLKGVDSTLKIQPAELGDSAMYLCASAGGQGTLYEQYFGPGTRLTVT.

The gene calls are TRBV9 and TRBJ1-3, with no clear D. Germline CDR1 and CDR2: SGDLS and YYNGEE. Between the trimmed V and J ends, which lost 3 bases and 4 bases, there was a span of 8 bases. The CDR3 consists of 13 residues. The CDR3 reads CASSELRGNTIYF. In DNA form, the CDR3 reads TGTGCCAGCAGCGAACTTCGGGGAAACACCATATATTTT.

The rearrangement joins TRBV21-1 to TRBJ2-2; the D call of TRBD2 is as the table states it, not checked on the DNA. TRBV21-1 is given as a pseudogene. CDR3 size: 18 residues. The CDR3 sequence: CASMMSGTRGPNTGELFF. The CDR3 coding sequence is TGTGCCAGCATGATGTCCGGGACTAGGGGACCGAACACCGGGGAGCTGTTTTTT.

This chain links TRBV2 with TRBJ2-3, with D unclear. With 4 bases removed from V and 4 bases from J, the gap between germline ends came to 6 bases. The CDR3 extends over 12 amino acids. The V gene's germline CDR1 is SNHLY and CDR2 FYNNEI. In nucleotides, the CDR3 is TGTGCCAGCAGTGCATACTCAGATACGCAGTATTTT. It is translated as CASSAYSDTQYF.

The genes are TRBV7-9 and TRBJ1-4; D is unclear. V was cut by 1 base and J by 13 bases, with 13 bases left in between. This CDR3 has 13 amino acids. Germline values: CDR1 SEHNR, CDR2 FQNEAQ (reference sequence). This CDR3 is CASSLEQISILFF. The CDR3 DNA follows: TGTGCCAGCAGCTTAGAACAGATCTCCATACTGTTTTTT.

The chain couples TRBV5-4 to TRBJ2-7, with 8 bases aligning to TRBD2. With V trimmed by 4 bases and J by 2 bases, 14 bases remained unmatched. CDR3 length: 17 amino acids. Germline V gives CDR1 SGHNT, CDR2 YYREEE (reference sequence). CDR3: CASSRGGSGRRPYEQYF. The CDR3, as DNA: TGTGCCAGCAGCCGCGGGGGGAGCGGGCGAAGACCCTACGAGCAGTACTTC.